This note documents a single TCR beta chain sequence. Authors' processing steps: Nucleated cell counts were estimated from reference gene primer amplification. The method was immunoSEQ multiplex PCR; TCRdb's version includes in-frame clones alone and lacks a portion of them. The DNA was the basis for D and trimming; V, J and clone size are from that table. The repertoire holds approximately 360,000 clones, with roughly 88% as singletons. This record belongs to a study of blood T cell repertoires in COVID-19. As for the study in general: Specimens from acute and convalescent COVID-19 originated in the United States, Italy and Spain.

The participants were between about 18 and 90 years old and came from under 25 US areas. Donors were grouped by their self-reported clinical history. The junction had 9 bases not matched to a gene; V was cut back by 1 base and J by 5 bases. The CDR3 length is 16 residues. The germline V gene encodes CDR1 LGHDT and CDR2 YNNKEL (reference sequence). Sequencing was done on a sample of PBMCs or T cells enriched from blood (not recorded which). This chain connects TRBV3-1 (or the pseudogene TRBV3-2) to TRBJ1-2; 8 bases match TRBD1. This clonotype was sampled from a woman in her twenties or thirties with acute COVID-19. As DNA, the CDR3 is TGTGCCAGCAGCCAAGGCAGGACAGGGTATGGGTATGGCTACACCTTC. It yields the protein CASSQGRTGYGYGYTF.